Included here is one T cell receptor (beta chain) sequence, with context. The sample comes from a study of PD-L1 blockade in urothelial cancer. Overall study: Analyses used blood from 3 weeks (second dose) and 6 weeks after treatment start.

Time point given: pretreatment peripheral blood. Each PCR reaction had synthetic TCR analog templates spiked into it. Profiling relied on immunoSEQ multiplex PCR, and the TCRdb table lists in-frame clones only, not all of them. The repertoire consists of 45,000 or so clones, with roughly four fifths occurring once and the leading ten covering approximately 1.7%. Germline-derived CDR1 and CDR2 are LNHNV and YYDKDF (reference sequence). The CDR3 spans 15 residues. Deletions cut 0 bases from V and 4 bases from J, with 10 bases between. The receptor was derived from a man aged 45-60 years with urothelial cancer. The genes are TRBV15 and TRBJ2-1; maybe TRBD1 (6 bases). The specimen was PBMCs, collected around atezolizumab (anti-PD-L1) treatment. The CDR3 sequence: CATSRDPGEYNEQFF. The CDR3 DNA reads TGTGCCACCAGCAGAGACCCAGGGGAATACAATGAGCAGTTCTTC.